This entry features one T cell receptor (beta chain) sequence. Its target antigen remains unknown. Base-call qualities are not available, and no considerably larger clone is one nucleotide away. These data come from a study of blood T cell repertoires in COVID-19 (dated by TCRdb to the early 2020s). Context from the whole study: Collaborator samples came from the United States, Italy and Spain and covered acute and convalescent phases of COVID-19. The repertoires were released in a freely available public database meant as a resource for research on the immune response to SARS-CoV-2. Samples came from the ongoing ImmuneRACE study (first 160 participants) plus 1,254 subjects from 6 global collaborators. Subjects who had been exposed to COVID-19, were actively infected with it, or had recovered from it provided the deeply sampled blood TCRbeta repertoires that made up the dataset. HLA class I and class II types, where available, came from metadata supplied by the sample provider rather than from assay-based typing. The sample metadata nearly always contained a de-identified subject ID, COVID-19 status, age in years and sex. The prospective study material was composed of cDNA or gDNA derived from T cells, B-cell-depleted T cells, or PBMCs. Overall study outcomes, separate from this receptor: The quantity of clinical and demographic metadata differed by source and by participant and was supplied without curation.

Whole blood was collected in K2EDTA tubes by collaborating institutions according to the institutions' own protocols. For TCRbeta analysis, collaborators shipped samples in one of three forms: frozen whole blood, isolated PBMCs, or DNA extracted from either of those sample types. Taken from the germline V gene, the CDR1 and CDR2 loops are SGHTA and FQGNSA. Trimmed from V: 2 bases; trimmed from J: 4 bases; junction bases lacking a gene match: 11. The CDR3, cysteine through phenylalanine, is 17 amino acids long. Kept here is only the CDR3 DNA, which spans 51 bases and is read in frame from base 1. TCRbeta CDR3 regions were amplified from genomic DNA using the immunoSEQ Assay, a bias-controlled multiplex PCR. Under the source paper's analysis protocol: Within the assay, amplification of reference gene primers was used to estimate how many nucleated cells each sample contained. To quantify the absolute abundance of each unique TCRbeta CDR3 rearrangement, sequence reads were collapsed and filtered. For each sample, productive Simpson clonality was calculated as the square root of Simpson's diversity index across productive rearrangements. This immuneACCESS table, as held by TCRdb, lists in-frame sequences with V and J called but not all clones. Of the missing ones, under half trace to an unresolved V gene in checked studies; the others have no known cause. Clone size and V and J calls were adopted from that table, with D and trimming inferred from the DNA. The sample table contains 150,000 to 200,000 clones; only one count was recorded for 85% to 95% of them. About 0.54% of the sample is taken by the ten largest.

The sample was peripheral blood. This sequence originates from a man in his fifties with acute or convalescent COVID-19. The sequence links TRBV7-2 to TRBJ1-2, with 9 bases matching TRBD1. The nucleotide sequence is given as TGTGCCAGCAGCTTAAGCCCGACAGGGGGGTCTGGCTATGGCTACACCTTC. Translated, this is CASSLSPTGGSGYGYTF. Reference TRBV7-2 and TRBJ1-2 genes cover what lies past the CDR3, so the full variable domain is GAGVSQSPSNKVTEKGKDVELRCDPISGHTALYWYRQSLGQGLEFLIYFQGNSAPDKSGLPSDRFSAERTGGSVSTLTIQRTQQEDSAVYLCASSLSPTGGSGYGYTFGSGTRLTVV.